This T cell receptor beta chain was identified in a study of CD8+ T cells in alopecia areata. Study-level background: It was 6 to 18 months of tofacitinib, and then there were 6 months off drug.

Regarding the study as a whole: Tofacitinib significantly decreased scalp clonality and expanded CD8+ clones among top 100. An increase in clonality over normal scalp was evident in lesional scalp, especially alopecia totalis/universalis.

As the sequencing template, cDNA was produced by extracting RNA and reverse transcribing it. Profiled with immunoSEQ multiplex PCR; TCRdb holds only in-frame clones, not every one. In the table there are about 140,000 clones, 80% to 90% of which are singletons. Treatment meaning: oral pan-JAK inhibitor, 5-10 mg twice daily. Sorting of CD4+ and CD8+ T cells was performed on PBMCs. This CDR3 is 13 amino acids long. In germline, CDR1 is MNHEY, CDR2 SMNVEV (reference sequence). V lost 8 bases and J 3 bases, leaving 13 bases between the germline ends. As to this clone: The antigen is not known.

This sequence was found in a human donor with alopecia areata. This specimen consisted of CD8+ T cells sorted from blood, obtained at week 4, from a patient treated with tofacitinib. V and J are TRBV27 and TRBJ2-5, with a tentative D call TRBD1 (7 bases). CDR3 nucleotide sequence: TGTGCCAGCCGCGACAGGGAGGAAGAGACCCAGTACTTC. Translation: CASRDREEETQYF.